The 10 T cell receptor beta chains below all came from one sample that was sequenced in a study of PD-L1 blockade in urothelial cancer. Time point of the sample: peripheral blood 6 weeks after treatment start. Profiling relied on immunoSEQ multiplex PCR, and the TCRdb table lists in-frame clones only, not all of them. The top ten hold roughly 2.4% of the sample, which has 120,000 or so clones, around 86% seen once. The sequenced sample was PBMCs, obtained around atezolizumab (anti-PD-L1) treatment. The receptors here all came from a man over 45 with urothelial cancer.

This chain connects TRBV19 to TRBJ2-1, with a tentative D call TRBD2 (6 bases). Trimming took off 9 bases at V and 8 bases at J, with 11 bases between the two ends. Germline V gene lookup returns CDR1 LNHDA and CDR2 SQIVND (reference sequence). CDR3 length: 11 amino acids. The CDR3 loop reads CASSGRYEQFF. The CDR3 DNA reads TGTGCCAGCTCCGGGAGATATGAGCAGTTCTTC.

In this sample, this clone turned up once. J is TRBJ2-5 and V is TRBV7-6; D is possibly TRBD1 (5 bases). The CDR3 is 13 amino acids. The germline V gene has CDR1 SGHVS and CDR2 FNYEAQ. The ends were cut back, 6 bases at V and 4 bases at J, with 12 bases in the middle. The CDR3 loop is CASRRRVGETQYF. The CDR3 coding sequence is TGTGCCAGCAGGCGCAGGGTGGGAGAGACCCAGTACTTC.

The chain is built from TRBV30 and TRBJ2-2, with TRBD2 matching 9 bases. Trimming at V came to 2 bases and at J to 6 bases, leaving 10 bases not matched to a gene. There are 16 residues in the CDR3. Germline-derived CDR1 and CDR2 are GTSNPN and SVGIG (reference sequence). CDR3: CAWSPGLAGWAGELFF. The CDR3 region has the DNA TGTGCCTGGAGTCCCGGGCTAGCGGGATGGGCCGGGGAGCTGTTTTTT. The entire variable domain, with the rest obtained from reference TRBV30 and TRBJ2-2, is as follows: SQTIHQWPATLVQPVGSPLSLECTVEGTSNPNLYWYRQAAGRGLQLLFYSVGIGQISSEVPQNLSASRPQDRQFILSSKKLLLSDSGFYLCAWSPGLAGWAGELFFGEGSRLTVL.

About this clone itself: This same CDR3 is encoded by further DNA sequences in the sample. The rearrangement uses TRBV7-9 and TRBJ2-7; TRBD1 aligns across 8 bases. After removal of 3 bases from V and 4 bases from J, the junction contained 5 bases not matched to a gene. The germline V gene has CDR1 SEHNR and CDR2 FQNEAQ (reference sequence). The CDR3 has 14 amino acids. In DNA, the CDR3 is TGTGCCAGCAGCTTGGCAGGGGGCGGGTACGAGCAGTACTTC. Its protein product is CASSLAGGGYEQYF.

In its sample, this clone was seen many times. The chain recombines TRBV10-3 with TRBJ1-6; D not certain. Trimming removed 3 bases at V and 7 bases at J, with 7 bases between. Per germline, CDR1 ENHRY and CDR2 SYGVKD. The CDR3 is 13 residues long. The CDR3 loop reads CAISEGGNSPLHF. CDR3 in DNA: TGTGCCATCAGTGAAGGAGGGAATTCACCCCTCCACTTT.

The chain carries TRBV7-3 and TRBJ2-3; TRBD2 matches 14 bases. CDR3 size: 16 residues. Germline CDR1 SGHTA, CDR2 FQGTGA. Unmatched junction bases numbered 1, after V lost 4 bases and J lost 1 base. The CDR3 sequence is CASSSGLAGGTDTQYF. The CDR3 DNA sequence: TGTGCCAGCAGCTCGGGACTAGCGGGAGGCACAGATACGCAGTATTTT. Together with reference TRBV7-3 and TRBJ2-3, the CDR3 gives the full variable domain: GAGVSQTPSNKVTEKGKYVELRCDPISGHTALYWYRQSLGQGPEFLIYFQGTGAADDSGLPNDRFFAVRPEGSVSTLKIQRTERGDSAVYLCASSSGLAGGTDTQYFGPGTRLTVL.

CDR3 protein: CAWKGAGRYEQYF. The CDR3 DNA reads TGTGCCTGGAAGGGGGCAGGGCGCTACGAGCAGTACTTC. The chain links TRBV30 to TRBJ2-7; 7 bases match TRBD1. Trimming took 4 bases from V and 3 from J; bases not matched to a gene: 6. CDR3 length: 13 amino acids. Germline-derived CDR1 and CDR2 are GTSNPN and SVGIG (reference sequence).

V gene TRBV19 combines with J gene TRBJ2-7; 8 bases match TRBD1. The CDR3 extends over 13 amino acids. J gave up 5 bases and V 7 bases, and 7 bases lay outside the gene matches. Germline V CDR1 and CDR2: LNHDA, SQIVND (reference sequence). CDR3 amino acids: CASNDRGKNEQYF. CDR3 DNA: TGTGCCAGTAATGACAGGGGCAAGAACGAGCAGTACTTC.

With regard to this clone: Other DNA sequences in this specimen translate into the identical CDR3. The chain has TRBV18 and TRBJ1-4; maybe TRBD1 (6 bases). This CDR3 spans 14 amino acids. Looked up from germline, CDR1 is KGHSH and CDR2 is LQKENI. The V end lost 4 bases, the J end lost 0 bases, and 6 bases lay between the germline ends. The CDR3 region has the DNA TGTGCCAGCTCACAGGGGGCAACTAATGAAAAACTGTTTTTT. Translation: CASSQGATNEKLFF.

The chain uses TRBV5-1 and TRBJ2-1; TRBD2 aligns across 12 bases. Trimming took 5 bases from V and 8 from J; bases not matched to a gene: 20. Germline CDR1 and CDR2: SGHRS and YFSETQ. The CDR3 extends over 19 amino acids. CDR3: CASRTGGALLAGGSDEQFF. CDR3 bases: TGCGCCAGCAGGACTGGGGGCGCCCTCCTAGCGGGAGGGTCGGATGAGCAGTTCTTC.